The clone carrying this TCR beta chain appeared a few times. As yet, its antigen is unknown. TCRdb processed the reads anew with MiXCR; each CDR3 protein has one entry. The data hold 640,000 or so distinct CDR3 sequences, with roughly 30% observed a single time. These data originate in a study of T cell repertoires in cytomegalovirus infection. This CDR3 contains 15 residues. Trimming pared 1 base from V and 3 bases from J, leaving 13 bases between. Germline values: CDR1 SGHTA, CDR2 FQGNSA. V gene TRBV7-2 combines with J gene TRBJ2-7; D not resolved. This TCR derives from a human donor in good health (CMV status not recorded). Some clones in this sample may be carry-over from other donors' samples. The starting material was cultured PBMCs, obtained from culture after CMV antigen stimulation. CDR3 in amino acids: CASSLVTGLYYEQYF. In DNA, the CDR3 is TGTGCCAGCAGCTTAGTTACCGGGCTGTACTACGAGCAGTACTTC.